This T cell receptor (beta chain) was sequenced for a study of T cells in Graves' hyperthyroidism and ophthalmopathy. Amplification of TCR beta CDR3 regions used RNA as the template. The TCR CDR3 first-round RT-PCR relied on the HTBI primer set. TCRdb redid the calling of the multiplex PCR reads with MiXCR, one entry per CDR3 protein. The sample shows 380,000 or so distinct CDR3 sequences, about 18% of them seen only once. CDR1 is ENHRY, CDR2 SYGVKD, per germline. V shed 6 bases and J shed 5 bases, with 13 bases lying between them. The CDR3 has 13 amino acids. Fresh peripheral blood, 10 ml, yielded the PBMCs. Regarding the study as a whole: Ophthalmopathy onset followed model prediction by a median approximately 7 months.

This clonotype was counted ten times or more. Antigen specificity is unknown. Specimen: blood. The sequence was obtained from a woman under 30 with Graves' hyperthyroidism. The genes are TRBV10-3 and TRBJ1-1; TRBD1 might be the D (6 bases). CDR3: CAIRGTINTEAFF. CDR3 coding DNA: TGTGCCATCAGGGGGACAATAAATACTGAAGCTTTCTTT.